What follows are 17 T cell receptor delta chains derived from one specimen sequenced in a study of DNA immune sequencing with unique molecular identifiers. Genomic DNA underwent 32-plex PCR targeting all 8 TRDV and 4 TRDJ genes. The library had 12-nucleotide UMIs introduced over roughly 3 barcoding cycles, then a second adapter PCR. TCRdb ran CATT on the multiplex PCR reads. The sample records under 6,500 delta-chain clones, about a tenth being singletons. Input material: gamma-delta T cells enriched from blood buffy coat, or unenriched PBMCs (not recorded which). These receptors all stem from a human donor in good health.

This clone was observed a few times. TCRdb shows a much larger clone's protein in place of this DNA's translation, and the two differ at residue 14, likely through a read error; the protein shown is translated from the DNA. The rearrangement links TRDV2 to TRDJ1; 8 nucleotides align to TRDD3. This CDR3 is 19 amino acids long. The germline gives CDR1 GEAIGNYY, CDR2 EKD. V was clipped by 0 bases and J by 4 bases; unmatched bases: 18. For the CDR3, the DNA is TGTGCCTGTGACACCCTTACTGGGGGTCGTGAAGGGTACAACGATAAACTCATCTTT. Amino acids: CACDTLTGGREGYNDKLIF.

Concerning this clone itself: Possible read error: a much larger clone is one base away. This specimen includes other DNA sequences encoding the same CDR3. V is TRDV1 and J is TRDJ1, with 13 positions matching TRDD3. Because TCRdb records no J gene, it was assigned here through a match of the DNA to germline. Germline loops: CDR1 TSWWSYY, CDR2 QGS. V trimming: 0 bases; J trimming: 0 bases; junction bases outside the gene matches: 22. This CDR3 has 24 amino acids. The DNA of the CDR3 is TGTGCTCTTGGGGAACTTGGCCTACCATACTGGGGGATACGGTGGGGGAACCACACCGATAAACTCATCTTT. This translates into CALGELGLPYWGIRWGNHTDKLIF.

This clone was seen many times. This sample includes further DNA sequences coding for the same CDR3. This sequence joins TRDV3 and TRDJ1; 10 nucleotides line up with TRDD3. V lost 1 base and J lost 0; bases outside the gene matches: 17. Germline values: CDR1 TVYSNPD, CDR2 GDNSRS (reference sequence). The CDR3 is 19 residues long. CDR3 nucleotide sequence: TGTGCCTTTAACCGTGGGGGATACTCGCCTCGTCCGTACACCGATAAACTCATCTTT. Residues: CAFNRGGYSPRPYTDKLIF.

This clone was observed at least ten times. The chain joins TRDV2 to TRDJ1; TRDD3 agrees at 8 bases. Germline V gives CDR1 GEAIGNYY, CDR2 EKD. With V trimmed by 1 base and J by 0 bases, 3 bases remained unmatched. This CDR3 comprises 15 residues. The CDR3 coding sequence is TGTGCCTGTGACACTCTGGGGGAACACACCGATAAACTCATCTTT. This translates into CACDTLGEHTDKLIF.

A few counts support this clone. The protein that TCRdb holds for this DNA derives from a much larger clone and differs from the translated DNA at residue 5, which likely indicates a read error; the protein shown here is translated from the DNA. The chain couples TRDV2 to TRDJ1; TRDD3 matches at 9 bases. CDR3 size: 17 residues. Germline V gene data show CDR1 as GEAIGNYY and CDR2 as EKD. The V and J ends lost 2 bases and 0 bases, in that order; junction bases with no gene match: 9. The CDR3 DNA is TGTGCCTGTGACAATCTGGGGGATGGAAAGTACACCGATAAACTCATCTTT. Its translation is CACDNLGDGKYTDKLIF.

This clone was detected ten times or more. A read error likely explains this, since a far larger clone differs by one base. Other DNA sequences in this sample translate to the same CDR3. The V and J genes are TRDV2 and TRDJ1; 7 positions agree with TRDD3. Germline V gives CDR1 GEAIGNYY, CDR2 EKD. The CDR3 runs to 15 residues. DNA for the CDR3: TGTGCCTGTGACCTACTGGGGACAGACACCGATAAACTTATCTTT. It translates to CACDLLGTDTDKLIF.

This clone has just a few counts. The TCRdb record carries a much larger clone's protein, which differs from this DNA's translation at residue 9; a read error is the likely cause, and the protein listed here is the DNA translation. The CDR3 DNA follows: TGTGCCTGTGACGACCTTTCCTGGGTCACCCGACAGATGTTTTTC. It translates to CACDDLSWVTRQMFF. The chain employs TRDV2 and TRDJ3; D may correspond to TRDD2 or TRDD3 (5 bases each). Germline V gene lookup returns CDR1 GEAIGNYY and CDR2 EKD. The CDR3 has 15 residues.

The table lists this clone with a few counts. TCRdb pairs this DNA with a much larger clone's protein that differs at residue 14, likely a read error; the protein shown was translated from the DNA. The chain combines TRDV2 with TRDJ3, with 7 bases fitting TRDD3. The CDR3 has 20 amino acids. The germline V gene has CDR1 GEAIGNYY and CDR2 EKD. The CDR3 nucleotides read TGTGCCTGTGACACGGGAAGCCTGGGGGTCGGCTCCTGGCACACCCGACAGATGTTTTTC. Translated, it gives CACDTGSLGVGSWHTRQMFF.

The rearrangement joins TRDV1 to TRDJ1; TRDD3 matches 10 bases. The J gene was not available in TCRdb and was assigned here by matching the DNA to germline segments. The CDR3 is 25 amino acids. Germline V CDR1 and CDR2: TSWWSYY, QGS. With V trimmed by 0 bases and J by 1 base, 29 bases remained unmatched. The CDR3 is CALGELNTAIGVLVLGDPATDKLIF. The CDR3 bases are TGTGCTCTTGGGGAACTAAATACCGCCATCGGGGTGCTCGTACTGGGGGATCCGGCCACCGATAAACTCATCTTT.

This clone was seen repeatedly, ten times or more. This sequence joins TRDV2 and TRDJ1; TRDD3 aligns across 9 bases. This CDR3 is built from 18 residues. Unmatched junction bases numbered 11, after V lost 1 base and J lost 0 bases. Per germline, CDR1 GEAIGNYY and CDR2 EKD. CDR3 sequence: CACDTLRRLGDYTDKLIF. DNA for the CDR3: TGTGCCTGTGACACTCTACGGCGACTGGGGGACTACACCGATAAACTCATCTTT.

As to this clone: The protein in TCRdb stems from a much larger clone and differs at residue 19 from this DNA's translation, likely a read error; here the protein is translated from the DNA. The chain joins TRDV2 to TRDJ1; 10 bases are a match to TRDD3. The CDR3 has 20 residues. In germline, CDR1 is GEAIGNYY, CDR2 EKD. The DNA for the CDR3 is TGTGCCTGTGACCCCGTACTGGGGGATGCGAAAGGGAGAGGACCCGATAAACTCACCTTT. This sequence encodes CACDPVLGDAKGRGPDKLTF.

About this clone: TCRdb's entry gives the protein of a much larger clone, which mismatches this DNA's translation at residue 10, likely from a read error; the protein reported here is translated from the DNA. The chain uses TRDV2 and TRDJ1, with D possibly being TRDD3 (6 bases). V was trimmed by 0 bases and J by 0 bases, leaving 16 bases between them. Germline V gene sequence: CDR1 GEAIGNYY, CDR2 EKD. The CDR3 totals 17 residues. The CDR3 reads CACDTLVLGGNTDKLIF. The CDR3 DNA follows: TGTGCCTGTGACACCCTCGTGTTGGGGGGGAACACCGATAAACTCATCTTT.

This clone was counted between two and nine times. The TCRdb protein comes from a much larger clone and disagrees with this DNA's translation at residue 14, likely due to a read error; the protein given here is derived from the DNA. The V gene is TRDV2, the J gene TRDJ1; D not certain. Germline CDR1 reads GEAIGNYY; CDR2 reads EKD. The length of the CDR3 is 16 residues. The CDR3 spells CACDPSDRKYTDKFIF. CDR3 in DNA: TGTGCCTGTGACCCGTCCGATCGGAAGTACACCGATAAATTCATCTTT.

The sample holds a few counts of this clone. TCRdb lists the protein of a much larger clone for this DNA, which differs at residue 10, so this is likely a read error; the protein given here is translated from the DNA itself. The CDR3 is CACDTLTGGDDTDKLIF. CDR3 sequence (DNA): TGTGCCTGTGACACCTTAACTGGGGGGGATGACACCGATAAACTCATCTTT. The chain links TRDV2 to TRDJ1; 8 bases line up with TRDD3. The CDR3 is made up of 17 amino acids. CDR1 and CDR2 (germline): GEAIGNYY, EKD. Unmatched junction bases numbered 8, after V lost 0 bases and J lost 0 bases.

A few counts support this clone. The protein in TCRdb stems from a much larger clone and differs at residue 11 from this DNA's translation, likely a read error; here the protein is translated from the DNA. The J gene is TRDJ1, the V gene TRDV2; tentatively, D is TRDD3 (5 bases). The CDR3 covers 15 residues. Germline-derived CDR1 and CDR2 are GEAIGNYY and EKD. DNA for the CDR3: TGTGCCTGTGACACCGTCGGGGGTCGCACCGTTAAACTCATCTTT. Residues: CACDTVGGRTVKLIF.

The V call is TRDV1, the J call TRDJ1; the match to TRDD3 covers 13 bases. Germline matching of the DNA provided the J gene here, since TCRdb leaves it blank. Germline V lookup: CDR1 TSWWSYY, CDR2 QGS. The CDR3 length is 22 residues. V dropped 0 bases and J dropped 0; count of bases not matched to a gene: 16. The CDR3 protein is CALGELVPSTGGYAIYTDKLIF. CDR3 DNA sequence: TGTGCTCTTGGGGAACTAGTTCCAAGTACTGGGGGATACGCAATCTACACCGATAAACTCATCTTT.

This clone has just a few counts. A read error is likely here: a far larger clone is one base away. This same CDR3 is encoded by further DNA sequences in the sample. The gene calls are TRDV2 and TRDJ1, with 7 bases that match TRDD3. The CDR3 covers 17 residues. Looked up from germline, CDR1 is GEAIGNYY and CDR2 is EKD. The CDR3 reads CACDTLVLGENTDKLIF. CDR3 nucleotides: TGTGCCTGTGACACCCTCGTGTTGGGGGAGAACACCGATAAACTCATATTT.